This TCR beta chain was captured by sequencing in a study of T-cell reconstitution after alpha-beta-depleted transplantation in children. This clonotype was recorded once. Preparation of the TCRbeta library involved a method that used unique molecular identifiers. One entry per CDR3 protein results from TCRdb running MiXCR on the PCR reads. The sample shows 500,000 to 600,000 distinct CDR3 sequences, around 17% of them seen only once. Germline assignment: CDR1 SNHLY and CDR2 FYNNEI. Trimming took off 8 bases at V and 2 bases at J, with 13 bases between the two ends. The CDR3 runs 13 residues. Here the sequenced sample was PBMCs from the stem cell graft donor, taken from the stem cell graft. This receptor was obtained from a human donor who donated a stem cell graft to a child with acute lymphoblastic leukemia. V gene TRBV2 combines with J gene TRBJ2-7; D perhaps matches TRBD2 (5 bases). For the CDR3, the DNA is TGTGCCAGCTTCCCGGGAAGTGCCTACGAGCAGTACTTC. Its translation is CASFPGSAYEQYF.